This TCR beta chain derives from a study of CXCR3-negative and CXCR3-positive naive CD8 T cells. Overall study results and limits: Naive cells with CXCR3 showed TRB CDR3s that were more hydrophobic than those in CXCR3-negative naive cells.

About this clonotype: Its matching antigen is unknown.

CDR1 MNHEY and CDR2 SVGEGT come from the germline V gene. The CDR3 covers 15 residues. Libraries were UMI-labeled 5' RACE TRB cDNA. Using the 5' RACE reads, TCRdb records one entry per CDR3 protein without DNA. This sample carries 130,000 to 150,000 distinct CDR3 sequences, with about 0.3% going to the ten biggest clones. The source material was naive CXCR3+ CD8+ T cells from blood. Sample subset: CD45RO-CCR7+CD27+CD95- naive CD8+ T cells expressing CXCR3 (TNR3+). V gene TRBV6-2 or TRBV6-3 combines with J gene TRBJ2-5; TCRdb calls TRBD1, which cannot be checked without DNA. This TCR was recovered from a human donor in good health. Some clones in this sample may be carry-over from other donors' samples. Here the CDR3 reads CASRNGQRNKETQYF.